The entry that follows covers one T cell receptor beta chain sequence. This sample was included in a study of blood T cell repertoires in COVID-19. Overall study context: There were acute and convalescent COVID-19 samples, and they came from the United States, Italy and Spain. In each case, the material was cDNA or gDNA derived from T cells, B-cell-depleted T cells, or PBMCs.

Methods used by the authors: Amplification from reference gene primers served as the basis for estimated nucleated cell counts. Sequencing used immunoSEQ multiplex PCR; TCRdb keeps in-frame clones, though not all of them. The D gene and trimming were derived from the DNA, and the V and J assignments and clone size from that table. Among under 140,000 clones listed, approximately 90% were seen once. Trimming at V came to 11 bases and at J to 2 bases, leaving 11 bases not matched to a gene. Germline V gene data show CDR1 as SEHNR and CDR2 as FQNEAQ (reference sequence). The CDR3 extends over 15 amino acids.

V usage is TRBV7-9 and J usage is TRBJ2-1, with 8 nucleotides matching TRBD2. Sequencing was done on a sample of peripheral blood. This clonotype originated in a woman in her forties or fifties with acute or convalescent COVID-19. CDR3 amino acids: CAWQRELGTYNEQFF. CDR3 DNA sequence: TGTGCCTGGCAGCGGGAGTTGGGAACCTACAATGAGCAGTTCTTC. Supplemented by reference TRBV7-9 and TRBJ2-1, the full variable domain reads DTGVSQNPRHKITKRGQNVTFRCDPISEHNRLYWYRQTLGQGPEFLTYFQNEAQLEKSRLLSDRFSAERPKGSFSTLEIQRTEQGDSAMYLCAWQRELGTYNEQFFGPGTRLTVL.